The source of this TCR beta chain is a study of tissue T cells after allogeneic stem cell transplantation. Study-wide findings and caveats: Anatomically similar tissues had similar TCR repertoires within each patient. Shared clones across patients were few; motif clustering revealed tissue-specific shared signatures.

Indicated time point: mouse harvest day 7 after allogeneic transplant. Mouse grafts combined 10^7 T-cell-depleted bone marrow cells with 10^6 splenic CD5+ T cells. Tissues came from B6→BALB/c major-mismatch GVHD mice at day 7 or 14. Here immunoSEQ multiplex PCR was the method, and the copy in TCRdb shows in-frame clones only, minus some. The sample has approximately 5,000 clones; more than 40% are singletons. About this clone itself: Its antigen is undetermined. Any gene name here is a mouse gene name. Read data end 1 residue before the CDR3 end; the end is taken from the germline J gene.

Germline V gene lookup returns CDR1 KGHTA and CDR2 FQNQQP. This CDR3 is 15 amino acids long. The TCR originated in a female BALB/c mouse given C57BL/6 T cells with graft-versus-host disease after an allogeneic hematopoietic cell transplant. The chain combines TRBV23 with TRBJ2-3; TRBD2, the D gene given by the table, was not confirmed from the DNA. What was sequenced was gut tissue. The CDR3 loop reads CSSSSDWGSAETLYF. The CDR3 DNA, read in part, is TGCTCCAGCAGCTCGGACTGGGGTAGTGCAGAAACGCTGTAT.